This passage covers 25 T cell receptor beta chains from one sample sequenced in a study of spatial heterogeneity in lung cancer. TCRdb re-derived calls from the 5' RACE reads in MiXCR, one entry per CDR3 protein. The data contain roughly 120,000 distinct CDR3 sequences, less than 15% of them seen just once; the ten biggest clones take up around 16%. Time point: blood at routine non-recurrence follow-up after resection. Sequencing covered unsorted whole RNA taken from tumor, nontumor lung or frozen PBMC. The sample was PBMCs, taken at follow-up. The receptors were gathered from a male donor with early-stage non-small cell lung cancer.

This clonotype was seen a handful of times. This chain connects TRBV10-3 to TRBJ1-2; D unresolved. Trimming removed 3 bases from V and 4 bases from J, with 9 bases in between. The CDR3 totals 13 residues. Germline-derived CDR1 and CDR2 are ENHRY and SYGVKD. CDR3 in amino acids: CAISDNTAYGYTF. Written as DNA, the CDR3 is TGTGCCATCAGTGATAACACAGCCTATGGCTACACCTTC.

Only a few counts were recorded for this clonotype. The genes are TRBV7-9 and TRBJ1-6, with TRBD1 identical over 8 bases. V gave up 5 bases and J gave up 0 bases; unmatched junction bases: 6. The CDR3 length is 17 residues. The germline V gene encodes CDR1 SEHNR and CDR2 FQNEAQ (reference sequence). CDR3 in amino acids: CASSPWTGSSYNSPLHF. The CDR3 DNA reads TGTGCCAGCAGCCCCTGGACAGGGAGCTCCTATAATTCACCCCTCCACTTT.

The sample holds many counts of this clonotype. The chain uses TRBV10-3 and TRBJ1-5; TRBD1 matches at 11 bases. Germline V CDR1 and CDR2: ENHRY, SYGVKD. The CDR3 contains 15 residues. Trimming took 10 bases from V and 0 from J; bases not matched to a gene: 5. In nucleotides, the CDR3 is TGTGCCACCGGGACAGGGGGGGATAGCAATCAGCCCCAGCATTTT. It specifies CATGTGGDSNQPQHF.

This clonotype showed up just a few times. This chain links TRBV5-1 with TRBJ2-4, with TRBD1 identical over 7 bases. After removal of 4 bases from V and 6 bases from J, the junction contained 10 bases not matched to a gene. The length of the CDR3 is 15 residues. Germline V CDR1 and CDR2: SGHRS, YFSETQ. The CDR3 DNA follows: TGCGCCAGCAGCACAGGACAGGAGCAAGTAAACATTCAGTACTTC. It is translated as CASSTGQEQVNIQYF.

This clonotype appeared a few times. This chain joins TRBV5-5 and TRBJ1-5; D may be TRBD1 (5 bases). The CDR3 contains 15 residues. Germline values: CDR1 SGHKS, CDR2 YYEKEE (reference sequence). V was clipped by 4 bases and J by 6 bases, with 17 bases between them. The CDR3 DNA reads TGTGCCAGCAGCCCGGGACGGAGTTTGTCTCAGCCCCAGCATTTT. The encoded protein is CASSPGRSLSQPQHF.

This clonotype was seen repeatedly, ten times or more. J is TRBJ2-1 and V is TRBV6-2 or TRBV6-3; D is ambiguous. Germline V gene sequence: CDR1 MNHEY, CDR2 SVGEGT. The germline V and J ends were trimmed by 2 bases and 0 bases, with 17 bases remaining between them. The CDR3 has 18 residues. The CDR3 DNA is TGTGCCAGCAGTTACGGATTCAAGGGCTTGAGCTCCTACAATGAGCAGTTCTTC. The encoded protein is CASSYGFKGLSSYNEQFF.

The chain employs TRBV3-1 and TRBJ2-1; D might be TRBD1 (5 bases). Trimming removed 3 bases at V and 6 bases at J, with 9 bases between. Germline CDR1 is LGHDT and CDR2 is YNNKEL (reference sequence). This CDR3 has 13 residues. DNA of the CDR3: TGTGCCAGCAGCCATGACAGAACCAATGAGCAGTTCTTC. It translates to CASSHDRTNEQFF.

The chain uses TRBV7-2 and TRBJ2-2; perhaps TRBD1 as D (6 bases). Germline CDR1 SGHTA, CDR2 FQGNSA. The CDR3 loop spans 15 amino acids. V was shortened by 7 bases and J by 1 base, with 13 bases between the two germline ends. The CDR3 DNA sequence: TGTGCCAGCACTCAGAAACAGGGGAACACCGGGGAGCTGTTTTTT. Protein: CASTQKQGNTGELFF.

The chain links TRBV28 to TRBJ1-2; D not certain. This CDR3 has 12 amino acids. Germline CDR1 reads MDHEN; CDR2 reads SYDVKM. V was shortened by 4 bases and J by 5 bases, with 8 bases between the two germline ends. The CDR3 sequence is CASSSSGYGYTF. In nucleotides, the CDR3 is TGTGCCAGCAGTTCCTCTGGGTATGGCTACACCTTC.

This clonotype was detected ten times or more. The chain couples TRBV6-5 to TRBJ2-3, with D tentatively TRBD1 (6 bases). Trimming removed 0 bases at V and 6 bases at J, with 13 bases between. This CDR3 contains 15 residues. Germline CDR1 is MNHEY and CDR2 is SVGAGI. CDR3 DNA: TGTGCCAGCAGTTACTCGACTCTGACAGGTGATACGCAGTATTTT. Amino acid sequence: CASSYSTLTGDTQYF.

This clonotype showed up just a few times. The chain couples TRBV29-1 to TRBJ2-7; 11 bases map to TRBD1. The junction had 9 bases not matched to a gene; V was cut back by 5 bases and J by 6 bases. Per germline, CDR1 SQVTM and CDR2 ANQGSEA. The CDR3 covers 14 residues. The CDR3, as DNA: TGCAGCGTTATGATTGGGACAGGGGGAGGCGAGCAGTACTTC. It is translated as CSVMIGTGGGEQYF.

Ten or more counts support this clonotype. This chain joins TRBV28 and TRBJ2-7; D call uncertain. Germline CDR1 is MDHEN and CDR2 is SYDVKM. The CDR3 runs 16 residues. V lost 7 bases and J lost 0, with 19 bases in between. The CDR3 DNA sequence: TGTGCCAGCACCAAATTCCCCGGGCAGGTCTCCTACGAGCAGTACTTC. Translated: CASTKFPGQVSYEQYF.

The chain couples TRBV7-2 to TRBJ2-1, with no clear D. V lost 3 bases and J lost 2, with 11 bases in between. Per the germline V gene, CDR1 is SGHTA and CDR2 is FQGNSA. The CDR3 runs 15 residues. DNA of the CDR3: TGTGCCAGCAGCTTCTGGACGGAGCCCTACAATGAGCAGTTCTTC. It yields the protein CASSFWTEPYNEQFF.

This clonotype has more than one count but fewer than ten. The chain links TRBV19 to TRBJ2-7, with 7 bases identical to TRBD1. Germline V lookup: CDR1 LNHDA, CDR2 SQIVND (reference sequence). The CDR3 has 15 amino acids. The J segment lost 1 base and the V segment lost 3 bases, leaving 6 bases of the junction unmatched. The chain's CDR3 is CASSIPGTESYEQYF. The CDR3 bases are TGTGCCAGTAGTATCCCCGGGACAGAATCCTACGAGCAGTACTTC.

This clonotype has only a few counts. This chain connects TRBV7-9 to TRBJ1-6, with D unclear. V was shortened by 5 bases and J by 8 bases, with 16 bases between the two germline ends. The CDR3 runs 15 residues. Germline assignment: CDR1 SEHNR and CDR2 FQNEAQ (reference sequence). The CDR3 region is CASSVDKLTDSPLHF. In DNA, the CDR3 is TGTGCCAGCAGCGTAGACAAGTTGACCGATTCACCCCTCCACTTT.

V gene TRBV9 combines with J gene TRBJ2-1; 7 nucleotides match TRBD1. V was pared by 3 bases and J by 5 bases, with 8 bases of the junction left unmatched. The CDR3 is made up of 15 amino acids. Germline loops: CDR1 SGDLS, CDR2 YYNGEE. CDR3 sequence reads: CASSAQGVLNNEQFF. For the CDR3, the DNA is TGTGCCAGCAGCGCGCAGGGGGTGTTGAACAATGAGCAGTTCTTC.

The CDR3 region is CSARDSGFDAFF. In nucleotides, the CDR3 is TGCAGTGCTAGAGATTCCGGGTTCGACGCTTTCTTT. The rearrangement links TRBV20-1 to TRBJ1-1; no definite D call. This CDR3 has 12 amino acids. Looked up from germline, CDR1 is DFQATT and CDR2 is SNEGSKA (reference sequence). V lost 0 bases and J 11 bases, leaving 13 bases between the germline ends.

The rearrangement links TRBV28 to TRBJ1-5, with D possibly TRBD1 on 6 matching bases. V was trimmed by 10 bases and J by 6 bases, leaving 13 bases between them. This CDR3 has 12 amino acids. The germline CDR1 and CDR2 sequences are MDHEN and SYDVKM. CDR3 DNA sequence: TGTGCCACCGTCAGGGGCGCTCAGCCCCAGCATTTT. Its protein is CATVRGAQPQHF. Based on the CDR3 plus reference TRBV28 and TRBJ1-5, the full variable domain is DVKVTQSSRYLVKRTGEKVFLECVQDMDHENMFWYRQDPGLGLRLIYFSYDVKMKEKGDIPEGYSVSREKKERFSLILESASTNQTSMYLCATVRGAQPQHFGDGTRLSIL.

There are many counts of this clonotype. The chain has TRBV29-1 and TRBJ1-2; 8 positions agree with TRBD1. V lost 3 bases and J lost 3; bases outside the gene matches: 3. Germline V CDR1 and CDR2: SQVTM, ANQGSEA. The CDR3 is 13 residues long. CDR3 DNA: TGCAGCGTTGAGGCAGGGGGCGACTATGGCTACACCTTC. Its translation: CSVEAGGDYGYTF.

This clonotype came up many times. The chain recombines TRBV29-1 with TRBJ1-5; possibly TRBD1 for D (5 bases). Germline V gives CDR1 SQVTM, CDR2 ANQGSEA. This CDR3 is built from 13 residues. The V and J ends lost 4 bases and 0 bases respectively, with 7 bases between them. The CDR3 sequence is CSVGGNSNQPQHF. CDR3 coding DNA: TGCAGCGTTGGGGGGAATAGCAATCAGCCCCAGCATTTT.

The rearrangement links TRBV10-2 to TRBJ1-4, with 7 bases lining up with TRBD1. The CDR3 extends over 15 amino acids. Losses at the gene ends were 2 bases for V and 8 bases for J; bases not matched to a gene: 8. CDR1 is WSHSY, CDR2 SAAADI, per germline. In DNA form, the CDR3 reads TGCGCCAGCAGTGAGCCATTCGCAGGGGGGGAAAAACTGTTTTTT. Translation: CASSEPFAGGEKLFF.

CDR3 protein: CASSQRGPLEQYF. In nucleotides, the CDR3 is TGTGCCAGCAGCCAGCGGGGACCCCTCGAGCAGTACTTC. The rearrangement joins TRBV5-6 to TRBJ2-7; 7 bases are a match to TRBD2. Losses at the gene ends were 4 bases for V and 6 bases for J; bases not matched to a gene: 7. This CDR3 comprises 13 residues. Germline lookup yields CDR1 SGHDT and CDR2 YYEEEE.

V gene TRBV3-1 combines with J gene TRBJ2-4; TRBD2 aligns across 9 bases. Germline trimming cut 4 bases from V and 0 bases from J; bases unmatched to any gene: 4. This CDR3 comprises 16 residues. Germline lookup yields CDR1 LGHDT and CDR2 YNNKEL (reference sequence). This CDR3 is CASSPGLAIAKNIQYF. The DNA for the CDR3 is TGTGCCAGCAGCCCAGGACTAGCGATAGCCAAAAACATTCAGTACTTC.

The chain uses TRBV20-1 and TRBJ2-7; D remains unclear. V gave up 0 bases and J gave up 0 bases, with 9 bases separating them. Germline V lookup: CDR1 DFQATT, CDR2 SNEGSKA (reference sequence). The CDR3 has 14 amino acids. CDR3 coding DNA: TGCAGTGCTAGAGAACTGTCCAGCTCCTACGAGCAGTACTTC. Translation: CSARELSSSYEQYF.

Details on this clonotype: Germline is not matched at one junction end, which may reflect a read error. This rearrangement joins TRBV5-5 to TRBJ1-2; 7 bases agree with TRBD1. The CDR3 covers 13 residues. CDR1 is SGHKS and CDR2 is YYEKEE in the germline V gene (reference sequence). CDR3 loop: CASSSPGQPTGGF. CDR3 DNA: TGTGCCAGCAGTTCACCGGGACAGCCAACCGGCGGCTTC.